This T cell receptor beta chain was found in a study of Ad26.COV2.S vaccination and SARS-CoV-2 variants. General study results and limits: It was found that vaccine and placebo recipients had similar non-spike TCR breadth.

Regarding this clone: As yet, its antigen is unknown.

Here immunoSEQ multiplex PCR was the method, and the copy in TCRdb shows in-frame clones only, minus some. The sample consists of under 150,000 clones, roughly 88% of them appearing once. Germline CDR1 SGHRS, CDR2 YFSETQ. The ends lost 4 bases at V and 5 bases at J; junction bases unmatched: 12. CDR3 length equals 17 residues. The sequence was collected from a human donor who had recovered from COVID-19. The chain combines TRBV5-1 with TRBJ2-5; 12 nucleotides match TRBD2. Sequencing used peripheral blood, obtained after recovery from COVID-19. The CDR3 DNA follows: TGCGCCAGCAGCCCCCCAGGGACTAGCGGGTCGCTGGAGACCCAGTACTTC. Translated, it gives CASSPPGTSGSLETQYF.